The 26 T cell receptor beta chains below were found in one sample sequenced in a study of blood T cell repertoires in COVID-19. TCRdb keeps only in-frame clones here, not all; method: immunoSEQ multiplex PCR. The sample has 190,000 or so clones; about 85% are singletons. Sequenced: PBMCs or T cells enriched from blood (not recorded which). The receptors were gathered from a woman in her 30s who had recovered from COVID-19.

J is TRBJ1-2 and V is TRBV7-8; the match to TRBD1 covers 10 bases. The CDR3 totals 18 residues. Germline trimming cut 1 base from V and 4 bases from J; bases unmatched to any gene: 12. The germline V gene has CDR1 SGHVS and CDR2 FQNEAQ. CDR3 sequence (DNA): TGTGCCAGCAGCTTAGGACGTGACAGGGGGCTTGAGGGCTATGGCTACACCTTC. Its translation is CASSLGRDRGLEGYGYTF.

The chain couples TRBV11-1 to TRBJ1-1; D call uncertain. The germline V gene encodes CDR1 SGHAT and CDR2 FQDESV (reference sequence). The V and J ends lost 6 bases and 0 bases respectively, with 17 bases between them. This CDR3 is built from 16 residues. Here the CDR3 DNA reads TGTGCCAGCAGTCGGAGGGCAGTTATTATGAACACTGAAGCTTTCTTT. Encoded protein: CASSRRAVIMNTEAFF.

This chain uses TRBV12-3 or TRBV12-4 with TRBJ1-6, with D unresolved. The CDR3 totals 12 residues. V was pared by 2 bases and J by 10 bases, with 6 bases between. CDR3 bases: TGTGCCAGCAGTTTACCGGGGTCACCCCTCCACTTT. This translates into CASSLPGSPLHF.

The chain uses TRBV9 and TRBJ2-1; 10 bases match TRBD2. The CDR3 consists of 15 residues. V was clipped by 3 bases and J by 9 bases; unmatched bases: 9. Germline V gene data show CDR1 as SGDLS and CDR2 as YYNGEE. CDR3 DNA: TGTGCCAGCAGCGCTGCTAGCGGGAGTGGCTTTGAGCAGTTCTTC. Protein product: CASSAASGSGFEQFF.

The chain has TRBV6-1 and TRBJ1-2, with 7 bases fitting TRBD1. The CDR3 runs 14 residues. J gave up 3 bases and V 2 bases, and 3 bases lay outside the gene matches. Germline lookup yields CDR1 MNHNS and CDR2 SASEGT. The CDR3 DNA reads TGTGCCAGCAGTGAAAACAGGGGCTACTATGGCTACACCTTC. Protein: CASSENRGYYGYTF.

This clone was recorded many times. In the same sample, other DNA sequences code for this CDR3. The rearrangement links TRBV30 to TRBJ2-7; 10 nucleotides align to TRBD1. The CDR3 runs to 13 residues. J lost 6 bases, V lost 3 bases, and 5 bases had no gene match. Germline V gene lookup returns CDR1 GTSNPN and CDR2 SVGIG (reference sequence). The CDR3 sequence is CAWRGDRGSEQYF. The CDR3 DNA reads as TGTGCCTGGAGGGGGGACAGGGGAAGCGAGCAGTACTTC.

This rearrangement joins TRBV7-3 to TRBJ1-1; D may be TRBD1 (6 bases). Trimming took off 4 bases at V and 1 base at J, with 10 bases between the two ends. Germline V gene sequence: CDR1 SGHTA, CDR2 FQGTGA. The CDR3 loop spans 14 amino acids. CDR3 in DNA: TGTGCCAGCAGCTCAGCGGACAGGAACACTGAAGCTTTCTTT. Residues: CASSSADRNTEAFF.

The V call is TRBV7-9, the J call TRBJ2-3, with 8 nucleotides matching TRBD2. Per the germline V gene, CDR1 is SEHNR and CDR2 is FQNEAQ (reference sequence). V gave up 10 bases and J gave up 1 base; unmatched junction bases: 10. The CDR3 length is 15 residues. CDR3 sequence: CATSRDGGGTDTQYF. In DNA form, the CDR3 reads TGTGCCACCTCCCGGGACGGGGGGGGCACAGATACGCAGTATTTT.

This clone was detected only a few times. CDR3 amino acids: CASSQGGDRNTEAFF. CDR3 in DNA: TGTGCCAGCAGCCAAGGTGGAGATCGGAACACTGAAGCTTTCTTT. This rearrangement joins TRBV4-2 to TRBJ1-1, with D unresolved. V was trimmed by 1 base and J by 1 base, leaving 10 bases between them. The V gene's germline CDR1 is LGHNA and CDR2 YNFKEQ. The CDR3 is 15 residues long.

J is TRBJ2-7 and V is TRBV11-3; perhaps TRBD1 as D (5 bases). Germline assignment: CDR1 SGHNT and CDR2 YENEEA. The CDR3 totals 14 residues. Trimming left V 5 bases short and J 2 bases short, with 13 bases between. The CDR3 nucleotides are TGTGCCAGCAGCCACAGGACGGTACCCTACGAGCAGTACTTC. Protein product: CASSHRTVPYEQYF.

The V and J genes are TRBV11-3 and TRBJ2-1; D may be TRBD2 (6 bases). V lost 6 bases to trimming and J lost 8 bases, with 17 bases between them. The CDR3 runs 14 residues. Germline loops: CDR1 SGHNT, CDR2 YENEEA. The DNA of the CDR3 is TGTGCCAGCAGGGAGGCGGCGGGACGGCATGAGCAGTTCTTC. Protein sequence: CASREAAGRHEQFF.

The V gene is TRBV6-5, the J gene TRBJ2-3, with D perhaps matching TRBD1 (6 bases). The ends were cut back, 8 bases at V and 1 base at J, with 13 bases in the middle. The CDR3 contains 14 residues. Germline V gene lookup returns CDR1 MNHEY and CDR2 SVGAGI. The chain's CDR3 is CASEGQFRTDTQYF. In DNA form, the CDR3 reads TGTGCCAGCGAAGGACAGTTTCGCACAGATACGCAGTATTTT.

The rearrangement uses TRBV5-6 and TRBJ1-4; tentatively, D is TRBD1 (6 bases). Trimming removed 0 bases at V and 3 bases at J, with 12 bases between. The CDR3 extends over 16 amino acids. Germline V gene data show CDR1 as SGHDT and CDR2 as YYEEEE. This chain's CDR3 is CASSLGLGASNEKLFF. The CDR3 DNA sequence: TGTGCCAGCAGCTTGGGCTTGGGGGCCTCTAATGAAAAACTGTTTTTT.

This clone was seen just once. This sequence joins TRBV12-3 or TRBV12-4 and TRBJ2-1; TRBD1 might be the D (5 bases). The CDR3 runs to 12 residues. The V and J ends lost 6 bases and 8 bases respectively, with 11 bases between them. Here the CDR3 DNA reads TGTGCCAGCAGGTCAGGGTGGGATGAGCAGTTCTTC. Residues: CASRSGWDEQFF.

The rearrangement joins TRBV11-3 to TRBJ2-1; D gene unclear. Trimming pared 1 base from V and 6 bases from J, leaving 4 bases between. CDR1 is SGHNT, CDR2 YENEEA, per germline. The CDR3 is made up of 12 amino acids. CDR3 bases: TGTGCCAGCAGCTTAGTCGGCAATGAGCAGTTCTTC. It encodes CASSLVGNEQFF.

V usage is TRBV2 and J usage is TRBJ1-1; D possibly corresponds to TRBD1 (6 bases). The V gene lost 6 bases and the J gene lost 2 bases, with 13 bases spanning the gap. The CDR3 consists of 14 residues. Germline V lookup: CDR1 SNHLY, CDR2 FYNNEI. In DNA, the CDR3 is TGTGCCAGCAGGGCACAGGGTACCAACACTGAAGCTTTCTTT. Residues: CASRAQGTNTEAFF.

The chain has TRBV11-1 and TRBJ1-2; 8 bases are shared with TRBD1. The CDR3 loop spans 13 amino acids. CDR1 is SGHAT and CDR2 is FQDESV in the germline V gene (reference sequence). V was clipped by 3 bases and J by 6 bases; unmatched bases: 3. The CDR3 nucleotides are TGTGCCAGCAGCTTGACAGGGGTCAATGGCTACACCTTC. Protein sequence: CASSLTGVNGYTF.

The chain has TRBV7-2 and TRBJ1-1, with D unresolved. Trimming removed 5 bases from V and 4 bases from J, with 11 bases in between. CDR1 is SGHTA and CDR2 is FQGNSA in the germline V gene. The CDR3 is 13 residues long. CDR3 nucleotides: TGTGCCAGCAGCGCATCGGAGGGCACTGAAGCTTTCTTT. This translates into CASSASEGTEAFF.

The chain is built from TRBV9 and TRBJ1-3, with D unclear. The CDR3 is 14 residues long. Germline loops: CDR1 SGDLS, CDR2 YYNGEE. Deletions cut 0 bases from V and 0 bases from J, with 4 bases between. The CDR3 sequence is CASSVASSGNTIYF. The CDR3 DNA reads as TGTGCCAGCAGCGTAGCCAGCTCTGGAAACACCATATATTTT.

J is TRBJ1-4 and V is TRBV9; 8 bases are a match to TRBD1. CDR1 is SGDLS and CDR2 is YYNGEE in the germline V gene. This CDR3 contains 15 residues. V trimming: 4 bases; J trimming: 7 bases; junction bases outside the gene matches: 9. The CDR3 nucleotides are TGTGCCAGCAGCCCCAGACAGGGGAGAGGTGAAAAACTGTTTTTT. This codes for CASSPRQGRGEKLFF.

The chain has TRBV6-5 and TRBJ1-4; D perhaps matches TRBD1 (6 bases). This CDR3 spans 12 amino acids. Between the trimmed V and J ends, which lost 0 bases and 13 bases, there was a span of 9 bases. CDR1 and CDR2 (germline): MNHEY, SVGAGI. In nucleotides, the CDR3 is TGTGCCAGCAGTTACTCAGGGGGTGGACTGTTTTTT. Its translation is CASSYSGGGLFF.

The J gene is TRBJ1-1, the V gene TRBV5-1; 7 positions match TRBD1. Germline V lookup: CDR1 SGHRS, CDR2 YFSETQ. The V gene end was trimmed by 4 bases and the J gene end by 5 bases; junction bases not matched to a gene: 17. This CDR3 is 17 amino acids long. CDR3 DNA: TGCGCCAGCAGCGGACGAACAGGGGACCCCCCACGAACTGAAGCTTTCTTT. This codes for CASSGRTGDPPRTEAFF.

The chain carries TRBV5-1 and TRBJ2-5, with 10 bases lining up with TRBD2. The CDR3 runs 16 residues. J lost 3 bases, V lost 3 bases, and 8 bases had no gene match. Germline CDR1 is SGHRS and CDR2 is YFSETQ. CDR3 coding DNA: TGCGCCAGCAGCTGGGGGACTAGCGAGGGGGAAGAGACCCAGTACTTC. Amino acid sequence: CASSWGTSEGEETQYF.

V gene TRBV6-5 combines with J gene TRBJ1-6, with 7 bases that match TRBD1. Germline V CDR1 and CDR2: MNHEY, SVGAGI. This CDR3 is built from 15 residues. V was clipped by 9 bases and J by 3 bases; unmatched bases: 8. CDR3 sequence reads: CASSLQGGYNSPLHF. The DNA of the CDR3 is TGTGCCAGTAGCTTGCAGGGGGGCTATAATTCACCCCTCCACTTT.

The J gene is TRBJ1-4, the V gene TRBV7-9; D ambiguous. CDR3 length equals 13 residues. V was cut by 1 base and J by 8 bases, with 8 bases left in between. The germline V gene has CDR1 SEHNR and CDR2 FQNEAQ (reference sequence). CDR3 sequence (DNA): TGTGCCAGCAGCTTAGGAGAGGCGGAAAAACTGTTTTTT. Translated: CASSLGEAEKLFF.

The V gene is TRBV3-1 (or the pseudogene TRBV3-2), the J gene TRBJ2-3, with 11 positions matching TRBD1. Germline CDR1 LGHDT, CDR2 YNNKEL (reference sequence). This CDR3 is built from 16 residues. V was pared by 3 bases and J by 6 bases, with 8 bases of the junction left unmatched. CDR3 DNA sequence: TGTGCCAGCAGCCAGAGGGGGACAGGGGGTGGGGATACGCAGTATTTT. Its protein product is CASSQRGTGGGDTQYF.